Sequencing of this T cell receptor (beta chain) was carried out in a study of blood T cell repertoires in COVID-19. Study context: Whether acute or convalescent, the COVID-19 samples came from the United States, Italy and Spain. T cells, B-cell-depleted T cells, or PBMCs provided the cDNA or gDNA that served as material.

The CDR3 totals 13 residues. Original data processing: Amplification of reference gene primers provided the estimated nucleated cell counts. TCRdb's table, derived via immunoSEQ multiplex PCR, lists solely in-frame clones and lacks some. V and J calls and clone size are those listed in that table; D and trimming were worked out from the DNA. This table has roughly 100,000 clones, approximately 86% appearing once. Input material: peripheral blood. The receptor comes from an elderly woman with acute or convalescent COVID-19. The genes are TRBV1 and TRBJ2-2; the table's D call, TRBD2, was not checked against the DNA. TRBV1 is recorded as a pseudogene. CDR3 in amino acids: CTSSRPEGGELFF. The CDR3 coding sequence is TGCACCAGCAGCCGCCCTGAGGGCGGGGAGCTGTTTTTT.